The rows below give T cell receptor beta chains drawn from one sample of a study of cytomegalovirus exposure and HLA in healthy donors. TCRdb's table, derived via immunoSEQ multiplex PCR, lists solely in-frame clones and lacks some. The data show about 130,000 clones, 94% seen once. The specimen sequenced was PBMCs. All receptors come from a woman under 30 in good health and CMV-seronegative. Each CDR3 is given with its conserved first and last residue. The D gene is left open where the match is weak. Clone size is stated in some rows and not others, as once, few, many or a class when expanded.

CDR3aa | CDR3nt | abundance | j_gene | d_gene | v_gene
CASSPPEVNTEAFF | TGTGCCAGTAGTCCGCCGGAGGTGAACACTGAAGCTTTCTTT | once | TRBJ1-1 | NA | TRBV19
CASSEAFGRLQPQHF | TGTGCCAGCAGTGAAGCATTTGGCAGGCTTCAGCCCCAGCATTTT | NA | TRBJ1-5 | NA | TRBV2
CASSVQGAYADTQYF | TGTGCCAGCAGTGTCCAGGGGGCATATGCAGATACGCAGTATTTT | once | TRBJ2-3 | TRBD1 | TRBV6-5
CASSPGSLDEQFF | TGTGCCAGCTCACCCGGGAGTTTGGATGAGCAGTTCTTC | NA | TRBJ2-1 | NA | TRBV2
CASSRQGVTDTQYF | TGTGCCAGCAGCCGACAGGGGGTGACAGATACGCAGTATTTT | NA | TRBJ2-3 | TRBD1 | TRBV6-5
CASSQMTGLAFF | TGTGCCAGCAGCCAAATGACAGGCTTAGCTTTCTTT | NA | TRBJ1-1 | NA | TRBV9
CASALGAGTDTQYF | TGTGCCAGCGCTCTTGGAGCGGGGACAGATACGCAGTATTTT | NA | TRBJ2-3 | TRBD2 | TRBV27
CASSPGLIGTGELFF | TGTGCCAGCAGCCCGGGACTGATAGGCACCGGGGAGCTGTTTTTT | NA | TRBJ2-2 | NA | TRBV7-2
CASVGVPGREQYF | TGTGCCAGCGTGGGGGTTCCAGGGAGGGAGCAGTACTTC | NA | TRBJ2-7 | NA | TRBV6-4
CSLDRGPTDTQYF | TGTTCCCTAGACAGGGGACCCACAGATACGCAGTATTTT | NA | TRBJ2-3 | TRBD1 | TRBV6-1
CASPTGSNTEAFF | TGTGCCAGTCCTACAGGGTCAAACACTGAAGCTTTCTTT | NA | TRBJ1-1 | NA | TRBV6-6
CASSLQNAISIQYF | TGTGCCAGCAGCTTGCAGAATGCCATCTCCATTCAGTACTTC | NA | TRBJ2-4 | NA | TRBV5-4
CATSRTSGSSLNEQFF | TGTGCCACCAGCAGGACTAGCGGGAGCTCCCTGAATGAGCAGTTCTTC | NA | TRBJ2-1 | TRBD2 | TRBV15
CASSIVRGKVFF | TGTGCCAGTAGTATAGTCCGGGGGAAGGTGTTCTTC | NA | TRBJ2-1 | NA | TRBV19
CASSQDRGVYNEQFF | TGTGCCAGCAGCCAAGACAGGGGAGTCTACAATGAGCAGTTCTTC | few | TRBJ2-1 | TRBD1 | TRBV13
CASRPPTGTGSYNEQFF | TGTGCCAGCAGACCCCCGACCGGGACAGGTTCCTACAATGAGCAGTTCTTC | once | TRBJ2-1 | TRBD1 | TRBV28
CASSARTGLEVTEAFF | TGTGCCAGCAGCGCAAGGACAGGGCTAGAAGTCACTGAAGCTTTCTTT | few | TRBJ1-1 | TRBD1 | TRBV9
CASSGQGNYGYTF | TGTGCCAGCTCCGGACAGGGGAACTATGGCTACACCTTC | NA | TRBJ1-2 | TRBD1 | TRBV18
CASDPQGSYGYTF | TGTGCCAGCGATCCACAGGGTTCCTATGGCTACACCTTC | NA | TRBJ1-2 | NA | TRBV6-1
CASSPRTGQTNEQFF | TGTGCCAGCAGCCCAAGGACAGGGCAAACCAATGAGCAGTTCTTC | NA | TRBJ2-1 | TRBD1 | TRBV11-2
CASSRAGSYEQYF | TGTGCCAGCAGTCGAGCGGGTTCCTACGAGCAGTACTTC | NA | TRBJ2-7 | NA | TRBV28
CASSLTFRGSREQYF | TGCGCCAGCAGCCTTACTTTCAGGGGTTCACGGGAGCAGTACTTC | once | TRBJ2-7 | NA | TRBV5-1
CASADRGRDTQYF | TGTGCCAGCGCCGACAGGGGCCGGGATACGCAGTATTTT | once | TRBJ2-3 | TRBD1 | TRBV28
CASSQTSGGANEQFF | TGTGCCAGCAGTCAGACTAGCGGGGGGGCCAATGAGCAGTTCTTC | NA | TRBJ2-1 | TRBD2 | TRBV27
CSVELMGPLYEQYF | TGCAGCGTTGAGTTGATGGGCCCCCTTTACGAGCAGTACTTC | NA | TRBJ2-7 | NA | TRBV29-1
CASSPGRGEQFF | TGCGCCAGCAGCCCGGGTCGGGGTGAGCAGTTCTTC | NA | TRBJ2-1 | NA | TRBV4-1
CASSQDRVLPQYF | TGCGCCAGCAGCCAAGATCGAGTGTTGCCCCAGTACTTC | NA | TRBJ2-5 | NA | TRBV4-1
CASSLYRQGGGEQFF | TGTGCCAGCAGTTTATATCGGCAGGGAGGCGGTGAGCAGTTCTTC | NA | TRBJ2-1 | NA | TRBV28
CASSSTEAGDYEQYF | TGTGCCAGCAGTTCCACGGAGGCGGGCGACTACGAGCAGTACTTC | NA | TRBJ2-7 | NA | TRBV28
CAWSEESNQPQHF | TGTGCCTGGAGTGAGGAGAGCAATCAGCCCCAGCATTTT | NA | TRBJ1-5 | NA | TRBV30
CASSMGQGPVNEQFF | TGTGCCAGTAGTATGGGACAGGGGCCGGTAAATGAGCAGTTCTTC | NA | TRBJ2-1 | TRBD1 | TRBV19
CASSPGSAEQFF | TGTGCCAGCAGCCCAGGGTCGGCTGAGCAGTTCTTC | NA | TRBJ2-1 | NA | TRBV25-1
CASSTGTSGFEQFF | TGTGCCAGCAGCACAGGGACTAGCGGGTTCGAGCAGTTCTTC | few | TRBJ2-1 | TRBD2 | TRBV9
CATSRDLAGPPQETQYF | TGTGCCACCAGCAGAGATCTAGCGGGGCCCCCTCAAGAGACCCAGTACTTC | NA | TRBJ2-5 | TRBD2 | TRBV15
CASSQPGHIYNEQFF | TGTGCCAGCAGTCAACCGGGACACATCTACAATGAGCAGTTCTTC | NA | TRBJ2-1 | NA | TRBV9
CASRRTSQGDRELFF | TGTGCCAGTCGGAGGACGTCTCAGGGGGACAGGGAGCTGTTTTTT | NA | TRBJ2-2 | TRBD1 | TRBV19
CASSLGLESGYTF | TGTGCCAGCAGCTTGGGCCTTGAGAGCGGCTACACCTTC | NA | TRBJ1-2 | NA | TRBV5-6
CASSYGGNAEAFF | TGTGCCAGCAGTTATGGGGGGAACGCTGAAGCTTTCTTT | NA | TRBJ1-1 | NA | TRBV28
CASSLGQGSPYGYTF | TGTGCCAGCAGCTTGGGACAGGGCTCACCGTATGGCTACACCTTC | few | TRBJ1-2 | TRBD1 | TRBV5-8
CASSVIRGPLFF | TGTGCCAGCAGCGTTATCCGAGGGCCTTTGTTTTTT | NA | TRBJ2-2 | NA | TRBV9
CASSLVIQGGTGELFF | TGCGCCAGCAGCTTGGTCATACAGGGGGGCACCGGGGAGCTGTTTTTT | NA | TRBJ2-2 | TRBD1 | TRBV5-1
CASSRELAAYNEQFF | TGTGCCAGCAGCCGGGAACTAGCGGCCTACAATGAGCAGTTCTTC | NA | TRBJ2-1 | TRBD2 | TRBV7-2
CASSLITSGTNNEQFF | TGTGCCAGCAGCCTTATAACTAGCGGCACAAACAATGAGCAGTTCTTC | NA | TRBJ2-1 | TRBD2 | TRBV5-4
CASSQKTGTAGDTQYF | TGCGCCAGCAGCCAAAAAACCGGGACAGCCGGAGATACGCAGTATTTT | NA | TRBJ2-3 | TRBD1 | TRBV5-1
CASSNPRDSYEQYF | TGTGCCAGCAGCAACCCGCGGGACAGCTACGAGCAGTACTTC | NA | TRBJ2-7 | NA | TRBV7-6
CSVTGGLGNEQFF | TGCAGCGTTACAGGGGGCTTGGGGAATGAGCAGTTCTTC | NA | TRBJ2-1 | TRBD1 | TRBV29-1
CSAARNAEAFF | TGCAGTGCCGCGAGGAACGCGGAAGCTTTCTTT | NA | TRBJ1-1 | NA | TRBV20-1
CASSFGQGGNTEAFF | TGTGCCAGCAGCTTCGGACAGGGCGGCAACACTGAAGCTTTCTTT | NA | TRBJ1-1 | TRBD1 | TRBV7-9
CAWSFTLGREQFF | TGTGCCTGGAGTTTTACCCTGGGCCGTGAGCAGTTCTTC | once | TRBJ2-1 | NA | TRBV30
CASSQEGGGRYEQYF | TGTGCCAGCAGCCAAGAGGGCGGCGGGAGATACGAGCAGTACTTC | NA | TRBJ2-7 | TRBD2 | TRBV4-2
CAWSGWRGGEKLFF | TGTGCCTGGTCCGGGTGGAGGGGTGGTGAAAAACTGTTTTTT | NA | TRBJ1-4 | NA | TRBV30
CASSLWASGSDEQFF | TGTGCCAGCAGCTTATGGGCTAGCGGGAGCGATGAGCAGTTCTTC | NA | TRBJ2-1 | TRBD2 | TRBV7-3
CASSEGGQGKDTQYF | TGTGCCAGCAGCGAGGGGGGACAGGGGAAAGATACGCAGTATTTT | NA | TRBJ2-3 | TRBD1 | TRBV9
CASRYSMSLEAFF | TGTGCCAGCAGGTACTCCATGAGTCTAGAAGCTTTCTTT | NA | TRBJ1-1 | NA | TRBV6-5
CASSGDRGRTYEQYF | TGTGCCAGCAGCGGCGACAGGGGGCGAACCTACGAGCAGTACTTC | NA | TRBJ2-7 | TRBD1 | TRBV7-9
CASVAGGAVNEQFF | TGTGCCAGCGTGGCGGGGGGGGCCGTCAATGAGCAGTTCTTC | NA | TRBJ2-1 | TRBD2 | TRBV28
CASSQDPAANYGYTF | TGCGCCAGCAGCCAAGACCCAGCAGCGAACTATGGCTACACCTTC | NA | TRBJ1-2 | NA | TRBV4-1
CASSLEQGAGEAFF | TGTGCCAGCAGCTTGGAGCAGGGGGCGGGTGAAGCTTTCTTT | few | TRBJ1-1 | TRBD1 | TRBV5-6
CASSIHTAPQGYEQYF | TGTGCCAGTAGTATCCACACCGCCCCACAGGGCTACGAGCAGTACTTC | NA | TRBJ2-7 | NA | TRBV19
CAAGRGPGGSFYPNTDTQYF | TGTGCCGCCGGAAGAGGTCCGGGGGGGTCTTTTTACCCTAACACAGATACGCAGTATTTT | few | TRBJ2-3 | NA | TRBV12-1